This TCR beta chain was captured in a study of CD8 T cells in ankylosing spondylitis. Overall study findings and caveats: A TCR beta motif of roughly eight highly homologous variants appeared characteristic of ankylosing spondylitis blood. Disease-linked clones were reportedly significantly enriched in matched ankylosing spondylitis synovial fluid.

CDR1 is SGHAT and CDR2 is FQDESV in the germline V gene (reference sequence). The CDR3 is made up of 19 amino acids. The junction had 11 bases not matched to a gene; V was cut back by 0 bases and J by 1 base. TCRdb called the 5' RACE reads again in MiXCR, with one record for every CDR3 protein. The table shows approximately 550,000 distinct CDR3 sequences, with roughly an eighth occurring only once. This clonotype was observed a few times. Its antigen is as yet unknown. This sequence was found in a male donor with ankylosing spondylitis. Sequenced material: blood, either unsorted or a sorted T cell fraction (not recorded which). The rearrangement joins TRBV11-1 to TRBJ2-5; TRBD2 matches at 10 bases. The CDR3 DNA reads TGTGCCAGCAGCTTAGCGTATCTAGCGGGAGTGGGGAGCCAAGAGACCCAGTACTTC. Translation gives CASSLAYLAGVGSQETQYF. Full variable domain (outside the CDR3, taken from reference TRBV11-1 and TRBJ2-5): EAEVAQSPRYKITEKSQAVAFWCDPISGHATLYWYRQILGQGPELLVQFQDESVVDDSQLPKDRFSAERLKGVDSTLKIQPAELGDSAMYLCASSLAYLAGVGSQETQYFGPGTRLLVL.